These T cell receptor beta chains were read from a single sample in a study of T-cell reconstitution after alpha-beta-depleted transplantation in children. TCRdb reanalysed the PCR reads using MiXCR and keeps one entry per CDR3 protein. Among about 300,000 distinct CDR3 sequences, nearly 8% were seen once, and the ten largest hold approximately 9%. The specimen comprised peripheral blood, sampled 360 days after TCRalphabeta/CD19-depleted stem cell transplant. Receptors were obtained from a female patient aged 2-9 years who had a stem cell transplant for Fanconi anemia, so the T cells may come from the graft donor. Each CDR3 is given with its conserved first and last residue. Each record gives: CDR3 protein, CDR3 DNA, V gene, clone size, J gene, D gene. D genes are given only for firm matches. For some rows the clone size is stated as once, few or many, or as a class when expanded; others skip it.

CDR3: CASSPYSGGLAGVFEQFF
DNA: TGTGCCAGCAGCCCCTACTCTGGAGGGCTAGCGGGGGTCTTTGAGCAGTTCTTC
V: TRBV7-6
size: -
J: TRBJ2-1
D: TRBD2

CDR3: CASSAVGRSSTDTQYF
DNA: TGCGCCAGCAGCGCAGTCGGCAGATCTAGCACAGATACGCAGTATTTT
V: TRBV5-1
size: many
J: TRBJ2-3
D: -

CDR3: CASSRTPHNTEAFF
DNA: TGTGCCAGCAGCAGGACTCCCCATAACACTGAAGCTTTCTTT
V: TRBV13
size: many
J: TRBJ1-1
D: -

CDR3: CASSFWTATLNTEAFF
DNA: TGCGCCAGCAGCTTCTGGACAGCGACACTGAACACTGAAGCTTTCTTT
V: TRBV5-1
size: many
J: TRBJ1-1
D: -

CDR3: CASSRGPRSYEQYF
DNA: TGTGCCAGCAGCCGAGGGCCGCGCTCCTACGAGCAGTACTTC
V: TRBV14
size: -
J: TRBJ2-7
D: -

CDR3: CATSDPQGPGELFF
DNA: TGTGCCACCAGTGACCCACAGGGGCCCGGGGAGCTGTTTTTT
V: TRBV24-1
size: few
J: TRBJ2-2
D: TRBD1

CDR3: CASGLGTHSYEQYF
DNA: TGCGCCAGCGGACTCGGGACACACTCCTACGAGCAGTACTTC
V: TRBV5-1
size: many
J: TRBJ2-7
D: -

CDR3: CASTRGVGTDTQYF
DNA: TGTGCCAGCACGAGGGGAGTAGGCACAGATACGCAGTATTTT
V: TRBV5-6
size: few
J: TRBJ2-3
D: -

CDR3: CATSMGAANTEAFF
DNA: TGTGCCACCAGCATGGGGGCAGCGAACACTGAAGCTTTCTTT
V: TRBV15
size: many
J: TRBJ1-1
D: -

CDR3: CASSQAGAGPALHNEQYF
DNA: TGTGCCAGCAGCCAAGCCGGGGCAGGGCCGGCCCTCCACAACGAGCAGTACTTC
V: TRBV4-2
size: many
J: TRBJ2-7
D: -

CDR3: CSASLISGGGETQYF
DNA: TGCAGTGCTAGTCTAATCTCAGGGGGCGGGGAGACCCAGTACTTC
V: TRBV20-1
size: few
J: TRBJ2-5
D: TRBD1

CDR3: CALGQGSNQPQHF
DNA: TGTGCCTTGGGACAGGGGAGCAATCAGCCCCAGCATTTT
V: TRBV30
size: -
J: TRBJ1-5
D: TRBD1

CDR3: CASSSGTGVETQYF
DNA: TGTGCCAGCAGTTCCGGGACAGGGGTGGAGACCCAGTACTTC
V: TRBV28
size: many
J: TRBJ2-5
D: TRBD1

CDR3: CSARQPWTGEGTDTQYF
DNA: TGCAGTGCTAGACAGCCATGGACAGGAGAGGGCACAGATACGCAGTATTTT
V: TRBV20-1
size: many
J: TRBJ2-3
D: TRBD1

CDR3: CASTGASNTGELFF
DNA: TGTGCCAGTACGGGGGCTTCGAACACCGGGGAGCTGTTTTTT
V: TRBV19
size: -
J: TRBJ2-2
D: -

CDR3: CASSSRRGNEQYF
DNA: TGTGCCAGCAGTTCCCGACGGGGAAACGAGCAGTACTTC
V: TRBV6-5
size: many
J: TRBJ2-7
D: -

CDR3: CASSEALVGTLSTDTQYF
DNA: TGTGCCAGCAGTGAAGCGCTTGTTGGAACACTTAGCACAGATACGCAGTATTTT
V: TRBV2
size: -
J: TRBJ2-3
D: -

CDR3: CASSDLVLAGGKDTQYF
DNA: TGCGCCAGCAGTGATTTGGTGCTAGCGGGGGGTAAGGATACGCAGTATTTT
V: TRBV10-2
size: many
J: TRBJ2-3
D: TRBD2

CDR3: CASSLGRHSYEQYF
DNA: TGTGCCAGCAGTTTAGGCCGACACTCCTACGAGCAGTACTTC
V: TRBV27
size: -
J: TRBJ2-7
D: -

CDR3: CSAKPVDGVTVVPYNEQFF
DNA: TGCAGTGCTAAACCCGTCGACGGTGTTACAGTCGTCCCCTACAATGAGCAGTTCTTC
V: TRBV20-1
size: few
J: TRBJ2-1
D: -

CDR3: CASSVGAGGYTGELFF
DNA: TGTGCCAGCAGCGTAGGAGCGGGGGGTTACACCGGGGAGCTGTTTTTT
V: TRBV9
size: many
J: TRBJ2-2
D: TRBD2

CDR3: CASSHNRGTLFYGYTF
DNA: TGTGCCAGCAGCCACAATCGCGGGACATTATTCTATGGCTACACCTTC
V: TRBV4-2
size: few
J: TRBJ1-2
D: -

CDR3: CASSLKMGYEQYF
DNA: TGTGCCAGCAGCTTAAAAATGGGGTACGAGCAGTACTTC
V: TRBV7-3
size: few
J: TRBJ2-7
D: -

CDR3: CAISFRGMNTEAFF
DNA: TGTGCCATCAGTTTCAGGGGAATGAACACTGAAGCTTTCTTT
V: TRBV10-3
size: many
J: TRBJ1-1
D: -

CDR3: CASSQLLNYGYTF
DNA: TGTGCCAGCTCACAGCTTTTAAACTATGGCTACACCTTC
V: TRBV28
size: many
J: TRBJ1-2
D: -

CDR3: CASSETGVPGELFF
DNA: TGTGCCAGCAGTGAGACAGGGGTACCCGGGGAGCTGTTTTTT
V: TRBV2
size: -
J: TRBJ2-2
D: TRBD1

CDR3: CASSSRGGNTIYF
DNA: TGTGCCAGCAGCTCCAGAGGGGGAAACACCATATATTTT
V: TRBV6-6
size: many
J: TRBJ1-3
D: -

CDR3: CASSYGTEIQPQHF
DNA: TGTGCCAGCAGCTACGGGACAGAGATCCAGCCCCAGCATTTT
V: TRBV6-5
size: -
J: TRBJ1-5
D: TRBD1

CDR3: CSARVRGRSNTEAFF
DNA: TGCAGTGCTAGAGTGAGGGGTCGGTCTAACACTGAAGCTTTCTTT
V: TRBV20-1
size: few
J: TRBJ1-1
D: -

CDR3: CSARVQTTPSSYNEQFF
DNA: TGCAGTGCTCGGGTCCAAACTACGCCGAGCTCCTACAATGAGCAGTTCTTC
V: TRBV20-1
size: many
J: TRBJ2-1
D: -

CDR3: CASSRYPDLLPADTQYF
DNA: TGTGCCAGCAGCAGATACCCGGACCTCCTCCCCGCAGATACGCAGTATTTT
V: TRBV7-2
size: many
J: TRBJ2-3
D: -

CDR3: CASSYLGVSGQPQHF
DNA: TGTGCCAGCAGTTACCTAGGGGTTTCCGGGCAGCCCCAGCATTTT
V: TRBV6-2/TRBV6-3
size: few
J: TRBJ1-5
D: -

CDR3: CASSLGGRRSYYEQYF
DNA: TGTGCCAGCAGTTTAGGCGGCCGACGCTCTTACTACGAGCAGTACTTC
V: TRBV12-3/TRBV12-4
size: many
J: TRBJ2-7
D: -

CDR3: CASSQVDEQYF
DNA: TGTGCCAGCAGCCAAGTCGACGAGCAGTACTTC
V: TRBV3-1
size: many
J: TRBJ2-7
D: -

CDR3: CASQAVYGLAGRSGELFF
DNA: TGTGCCAGCCAGGCCGTTTACGGACTAGCGGGGAGATCCGGGGAGCTGTTTTTT
V: TRBV25-1
size: -
J: TRBJ2-2
D: TRBD2

CDR3: CASSPPSGRGDTQYF
DNA: TGTGCCAGCAGCCCCCCCAGCGGGCGGGGGGATACGCAGTATTTT
V: TRBV3-1
size: -
J: TRBJ2-3
D: TRBD2

CDR3: CASSFMASTGELFF
DNA: TGTGCCAGCAGTTTTATGGCTTCCACCGGGGAGCTGTTTTTT
V: TRBV28
size: few
J: TRBJ2-2
D: -

CDR3: CASSLLMNRGLRGTEAFF
DNA: TGTGCCAGCAGCCTCCTCATGAACAGGGGGCTTAGAGGCACTGAAGCTTTCTTT
V: TRBV14
size: -
J: TRBJ1-1
D: TRBD1

CDR3: CASSSAGQVNNEQFF
DNA: TGTGCCAGCAGCTCCGCCGGACAGGTAAATAATGAGCAGTTCTTC
V: TRBV7-2
size: many
J: TRBJ2-1
D: TRBD1

CDR3: CASSVSLAGGNTGELFF
DNA: TGTGCCAGCAGCGTATCCCTAGCGGGGGGGAACACCGGGGAGCTGTTTTTT
V: TRBV9
size: many
J: TRBJ2-2
D: TRBD2

CDR3: CASSSAESSYNEQFF
DNA: TGTGCCAGCAGCTCAGCAGAGAGCTCCTACAATGAGCAGTTCTTC
V: TRBV27
size: many
J: TRBJ2-1
D: -

CDR3: CASSQEENLRHEQFF
DNA: TGTGCCAGCAGCCAAGAGGAAAACCTAAGGCATGAGCAGTTCTTC
V: TRBV4-2
size: many
J: TRBJ2-1
D: -

CDR3: CASSYSSWGRDYGYTF
DNA: TGTGCCAGCAGTTACTCTTCATGGGGGCGTGACTATGGCTACACCTTC
V: TRBV28
size: many
J: TRBJ1-2
D: -

CDR3: CAWSKLHAQDFYTF
DNA: TGTGCCTGGAGTAAACTTCATGCACAGGACTTCTACACCTTC
V: TRBV30
size: few
J: TRBJ1-2
D: -

CDR3: CASSEYAIPESLYGYTF
DNA: TGTGCCAGCAGTGAATATGCCATTCCTGAATCGTTGTATGGCTACACCTTC
V: TRBV25-1
size: few
J: TRBJ1-2
D: -

CDR3: CASSPVGPPDPQETQYF
DNA: TGTGCCAGCAGTCCAGTCGGACCGCCGGACCCCCAGGAGACCCAGTACTTC
V: TRBV12-3/TRBV12-4
size: few
J: TRBJ2-5
D: -

CDR3: CAISYTGLAGSGGTGELFF
DNA: TGTGCCATCAGTTATACCGGACTAGCGGGAAGCGGCGGCACCGGGGAGCTGTTTTTT
V: TRBV10-3
size: -
J: TRBJ2-2
D: TRBD2

CDR3: CSARETGAAEAFF
DNA: TGCAGTGCTAGAGAAACAGGGGCCGCTGAAGCTTTCTTT
V: TRBV20-1
size: many
J: TRBJ1-1
D: TRBD1

CDR3: CASSDRDSYEQYF
DNA: TGTGCCAGCTCAGACAGGGACTCCTACGAGCAGTACTTC
V: TRBV18
size: few
J: TRBJ2-7
D: TRBD1

CDR3: CSAIGQRGYTF
DNA: TGCAGTGCTATCGGGCAGCGGGGCTACACCTTC
V: TRBV20-1
size: many
J: TRBJ1-2
D: -

CDR3: CASSWVDRPLSGNQPQHF
DNA: TGTGCCAGCAGTTGGGTGGACAGGCCCCTCTCGGGCAATCAGCCCCAGCATTTT
V: TRBV27
size: -
J: TRBJ1-5
D: TRBD1

CDR3: CAWSDPRGQETQYF
DNA: TGTGCCTGGAGTGACCCCAGGGGCCAAGAGACCCAGTACTTC
V: TRBV30
size: -
J: TRBJ2-5
D: -